This TCR beta chain was recovered during a study of shared clonotypes between healthy human individuals. V was clipped by 3 bases and J by 4 bases, with 18 bases between them. Germline V gives CDR1 MNHNY, CDR2 SVGAGI (reference sequence). The CDR3 has 16 amino acids. The deep-level immunoSEQ assay was used. Assay: immunoSEQ multiplex PCR; the TCRdb copy retains only in-frame clones and omits some. The sample shows approximately 2,000,000 clones, under 95% of them seen only once. The donors, healthy adults who were HIV-negative, had experienced no recent acute infections or vaccinations. Partitioning of CD4+ cells yielded a CD45RA+ naive subset and a CD45RA-negative memory subset.

V gene TRBV6-6 combines with J gene TRBJ2-5; D possibly matches TRBD1 or TRBD2 (5 bases each). The sequence came from a young man in good health. Some clones in this sample may be carry-over from other donors' samples. Sequencing was done on a sample of naive CD4+ T cells from PBMCs. Stated subset: CD45RA+ positively selected. The CDR3 sequence: CASSYTYIGDLETQYF. The CDR3 region has the DNA TGTGCCAGCAGTTATACGTACATAGGGGACCTAGAGACCCAGTACTTC.